The T cell receptor (beta chain) under discussion was sequenced for a study of shared clonotypes between healthy human individuals. It was across several immunoSEQ plates that each subset's genomic DNA was evenly split. DNA at about 200 ng, around 30,000 T cell genomes, went into sorted-subset replicate PCRs. Here immunoSEQ multiplex PCR was the method, and the copy in TCRdb shows in-frame clones only, minus some. The table has about 730,000 clones, 55% to 80% seen once. This CDR3 has 13 amino acids. Trimming cost V 0 bases and J 3 bases, with 7 bases left between them. The germline gives CDR1 SGHRS, CDR2 YFSETQ. Turning to this clone: Its specificity is unknown. Additional DNA sequences in this sample encode the identical CDR3.

General observations from the study: Approximately 5.3% was the fraction of naive CD4 clonotypes found shared across a few donors.

Donors comprised only Caucasian adults living in Nashville, Tennessee. The chain combines TRBV5-1 with TRBJ2-7, with D maybe TRBD1 (6 bases). This sequence originates from a woman younger than 45 in good health. The specimen was memory CD4+ T cells sorted from blood. Subset meaning: CD45RA-negative fraction. CDR3 sequence reads: CASSLEQGYEQYF. The CDR3 DNA is TGCGCCAGCAGCTTGGAACAGGGCTACGAGCAGTACTTC.